This T cell receptor (beta chain) derives from a study of blood T cell repertoires in COVID-19. Turning to the study itself: Material from acute and convalescent COVID-19 was sourced from the United States, Italy and Spain. PBMCs, B-cell-depleted T cells, or T cells were the source of the cDNA or gDNA that made up the material.

Using immunoSEQ multiplex PCR, the repertoire was profiled, and TCRdb retains in-frame clones only, with some absent. The data contain 130,000 to 150,000 clones, under 90% of them singletons. CDR3 length: 12 residues. Germline V lookup: CDR1 LNHDA, CDR2 SQIVND (reference sequence). Trimming stripped 7 bases from V and 5 bases from J, with 11 bases between. The receptor was isolated from an elderly woman in a cohort sampled during active or convalescent COVID-19. Sequenced material: peripheral blood. This chain connects TRBV19 to TRBJ1-2; D not certain. DNA for the CDR3: TGTGCCAGTAACGCCTATCGGTATGGCTACACCTTC. Amino acids: CASNAYRYGYTF.